This T cell receptor (beta chain) was obtained from a study of blood T cell repertoires in COVID-19. As for the study in general: Acute and convalescent COVID-19 samples came from the United States, Italy and Spain.

The CDR3 loop spans 17 amino acids. J gave up 2 bases and V 0 bases, and 7 bases lay outside the gene matches. Germline V gives CDR1 MGHRA, CDR2 YSYEKL. TCRdb's copy holds only in-frame clones and misses some; the assay was immunoSEQ multiplex PCR. The sample records about 55,000 clones, about 90% being singletons. This TCR derives from a man aged 60-69 years with active COVID-19. Sequencing input: peripheral blood. This chain connects TRBV4-1 to TRBJ2-3, with TRBD2 matching over 8 bases. CDR3 region: CASSQDIVGRATDTQYF. DNA of the CDR3: TGCGCCAGCAGCCAAGATATTGTCGGGAGGGCCACAGATACGCAGTATTTT.